This section outlines one TCR beta chain sequence together with its context. CDR1 and CDR2 from the germline V gene are KGHSH and LQKENI. The V and J ends lost 0 bases and 6 bases, in that order; junction bases with no gene match: 1. This CDR3 contains 13 residues. The entry originates in a study of blood T cell repertoires in COVID-19. The overall study: COVID-19 samples collected from the United States, Italy and Spain covered acute and convalescent phases. The cDNA or gDNA used as material had been derived from T cells, B-cell-depleted T cells, or PBMCs.

Enrolled during active infection, Seattle patients were then followed longitudinally. Data came from immunoSEQ multiplex PCR; TCRdb stores just in-frame clones and leaves some out. The sample gives roughly 150,000 clones, about 85% of which show up once; more than 5% is in the top ten. The chain couples TRBV18 to TRBJ1-1, with TRBD1 matching over 7 bases. Sequenced sample: peripheral blood. The clonotype comes from a woman aged 45-60 years with COVID-19, enrolled during active disease. The CDR3 bases are TGTGCCAGCTCACCACCAGGGACAGCTGAAGCTTTCTTT. Amino acids: CASSPPGTAEAFF.